Listed below are T cell receptor beta chains from one sample, sequenced in a study of response to subunit inactivated influenza vaccine. TCRdb fed the RT-PCR reads into MiXCR, producing one record per CDR3 protein. The sample yields approximately 700,000 distinct CDR3 sequences, less than 20% seen once. The sequenced sample was PBMCs from blood, obtained 11 to 12 days after vaccination. The receptors derive from a man aged 50 or older who received an inactivated influenza vaccine. The CDR3 runs from the conserved cysteine through the conserved F or W. D genes are given only for firm matches. Expanded clones are given a class, and other clones once, few, many or no size at all.

NA NA TRBJ2-7 TRBV28 CASSLSLRGSYEQYF TGTGCCAGCAGTTTATCCCTAAGGGGGTCCTACGAGCAGTACTTC
few NA TRBJ2-2 TRBV27 CASSPGVIGELFF TGTGCCAGCAGTCCGGGGGTGATCGGGGAGCTGTTTTTT
NA TRBD2 TRBJ2-3 TRBV30 CAWSVRWGGGTDTQYF TGTGCCTGGAGTGTGCGGTGGGGGGGAGGAACAGATACGCAGTATTTT
NA TRBD1 TRBJ2-7 TRBV5-1 CASSPGTGENEQYF TGCGCCAGCAGCCCCGGGACAGGGGAGAACGAGCAGTACTTC
few NA TRBJ1-1 TRBV4-3 CASSQGSRNTEAFF TGCGCCAGCAGCCAAGGAAGTCGGAACACTGAAGCTTTCTTT
few NA TRBJ1-2 TRBV7-9 CASSLGGQQGYTF TGTGCCAGCAGCTTAGGGGGCCAGCAGGGCTACACCTTC
few NA TRBJ2-7 TRBV2 CASSEQGSGPSSYEQYF TGTGCCAGCAGTGAACAAGGTTCCGGACCGAGCTCCTACGAGCAGTACTTC
few TRBD1 TRBJ2-3 TRBV5-8 CASSLGRTGTDTQYF TGTGCCAGCAGCTTGGGCCGGACAGGAACAGATACGCAGTATTTT
few NA TRBJ2-7 TRBV15 CATSSFRGSHEQYF TGTGCCACCAGCAGCTTCAGGGGAAGCCACGAGCAGTACTTC
few NA TRBJ1-5 TRBV7-8 CASSLTSTQPQHF TGTGCCAGCAGCTTAACCAGCACTCAGCCCCAGCATTTT
few NA TRBJ1-1 TRBV16 CASSQWASGTEAFF TGTGCCAGCAGCCAATGGGCGTCGGGCACTGAAGCTTTCTTT
NA NA TRBJ2-3 TRBV4-2 CASSHPSGTSTDTQYF TGTGCCAGCAGCCACCCCTCGGGAACTAGCACAGATACGCAGTATTTT
few TRBD2 TRBJ2-2 TRBV9 CASSFGTSVSTGELFF TGTGCCAGCAGCTTCGGGACTAGCGTCTCCACCGGGGAGCTGTTTTTT
few NA TRBJ1-1 TRBV15 CATSRVLNTEAFF TGTGCCACCAGCAGAGTCCTGAACACTGAAGCTTTCTTT
few TRBD1 TRBJ1-2 TRBV3-1 CASTDRGLNYGYTF TGTGCCAGCACCGACAGGGGGCTAAACTATGGCTACACCTTC
NA TRBD2 TRBJ2-7 TRBV18 CASSPTSGANLQYF TGTGCCAGCTCACCGACTAGCGGGGCTAACCTGCAGTACTTC
few TRBD2 TRBJ2-1 TRBV9 CASSVDGGGRADEQFF TGTGCCAGCAGCGTAGATGGGGGCGGGAGGGCCGATGAGCAGTTCTTC
NA NA TRBJ2-7 TRBV3-1 CASSQAGKSAYEQYF TGTGCCAGCAGCCAAGCGGGAAAGTCGGCCTACGAGCAGTACTTC
few NA TRBJ2-3 TRBV7-2 CASSFGGHYGADTQYF TGTGCCAGCAGCTTCGGCGGACACTACGGGGCAGATACGCAGTATTTT
few TRBD1 TRBJ2-1 TRBV20-1 CSAKGQVFNNEQFF TGCAGTGCTAAAGGACAGGTCTTTAACAATGAGCAGTTCTTC
NA TRBD1 TRBJ2-1 TRBV20-1 CSASPRTGRFDEQFF TGCAGTGCTAGTCCCCGGACAGGGCGTTTCGATGAGCAGTTCTTC